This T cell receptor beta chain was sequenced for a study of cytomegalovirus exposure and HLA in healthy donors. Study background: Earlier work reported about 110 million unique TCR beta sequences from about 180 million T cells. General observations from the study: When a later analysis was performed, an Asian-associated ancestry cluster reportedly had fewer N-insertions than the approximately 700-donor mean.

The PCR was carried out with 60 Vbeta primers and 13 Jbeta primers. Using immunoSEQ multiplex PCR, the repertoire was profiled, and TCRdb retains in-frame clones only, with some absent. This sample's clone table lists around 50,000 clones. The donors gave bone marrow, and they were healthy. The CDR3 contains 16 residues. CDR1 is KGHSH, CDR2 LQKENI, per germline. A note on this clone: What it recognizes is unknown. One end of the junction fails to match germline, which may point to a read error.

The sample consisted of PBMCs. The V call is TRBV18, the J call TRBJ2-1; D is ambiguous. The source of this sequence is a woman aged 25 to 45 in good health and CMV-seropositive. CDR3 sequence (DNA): TGTGCCAGCTCCCCCACTGGAGTTAGCTCCGACAATGAGCAGTTCTTC. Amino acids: CASSPTGVSSDNEQFF.